This is a list of T cell receptor beta chains from one sample in a study of blood T cell repertoires in COVID-19. TCRdb keeps only in-frame clones here, not all; method: immunoSEQ multiplex PCR. The repertoire holds under 85,000 clones, with roughly four fifths as singletons. Material for sequencing was peripheral blood. Receptors originate from a man aged 45-60 years with COVID-19, enrolled during active disease. CDR3s include the opening cysteine and the closing phenylalanine or tryptophan. D genes are given only for firm matches. Not every row has a clone size; where given, it reads once, few, many or a size class.

clone_size,d_call,v_call,j_call,cdr3_nt,cdr3_aa
NA,NA,TRBV5-8,TRBJ1-5,TGTGCCAGCAGCTTTAGTCATCAGCCCCAGCATTTT,CASSFSHQPQHF
NA,NA,TRBV11-2,TRBJ1-5,TGTGCCAGCAGCGGAGGGAGCAATCAGCCCCAGCATTTT,CASSGGSNQPQHF
NA,TRBD2,TRBV18,TRBJ2-3,TGTGCCAGCTCAGAACACAAGGGACTAGCGGGGGCTCCCCATTCCACAGATACGCAGTATTTT,CASSEHKGLAGAPHSTDTQYF
few,TRBD1,TRBV10-3,TRBJ2-7,TGTGCCATCAGCGAGGGACAGGGTGTTCTCTACGAGCAGTACTTC,CAISEGQGVLYEQYF
NA,NA,TRBV4-2,TRBJ1-4,TGTGCCAGCAGCCAAGTCGCGGGGCTTAATGAAAAACTGTTTTTT,CASSQVAGLNEKLFF
NA,NA,TRBV4-2,TRBJ1-5,TGTGCCAGCAGCCAAGATCCCGGTTATAGCAATCAGCCCCAGCATTTT,CASSQDPGYSNQPQHF
few,NA,TRBV4-1,TRBJ1-5,TGCGCCAGCAGCCATGCAAGTTCGGGGGGCAGGAGCAATCAGCCCCAGCATTTT,CASSHASSGGRSNQPQHF
once,TRBD2,TRBV6-5,TRBJ2-1,TGTGCCAGCAGACGACTAGCGGGGGGTTGGGATGAGCAGTTCTTC,CASRRLAGGWDEQFF
NA,NA,TRBV5-5,TRBJ1-6,TGTGCCAGCAGCTTGGTGGGCCCCGATAATTCACCCCTCCACTTT,CASSLVGPDNSPLHF
NA,NA,TRBV29-1,TRBJ2-5,TGCAGCGTCGGAGTGGCGGCGGGGGAGACCCAGTACTTC,CSVGVAAGETQYF
NA,NA,TRBV6-6,TRBJ1-5,TGTGCCAGCAGCTCGCAGGGCCGTTCTAATCAGCCCCAGCATTTT,CASSSQGRSNQPQHF
NA,NA,TRBV12-3/TRBV12-4,TRBJ1-1,TGTGCCAGCAGCCCCGACACTGTTGAAGCTTTCTTT,CASSPDTVEAFF
NA,NA,TRBV5-1,TRBJ2-2,TGCGCCAGCAGCCAGGGTAGGGACTGGGCCGGGGAGCTGTTTTTT,CASSQGRDWAGELFF
NA,NA,TRBV19,TRBJ2-7,TGTGCCAGTAGTATAACCCTGGCCGCCTACGAGCAGTACTTC,CASSITLAAYEQYF
NA,TRBD1,TRBV15,TRBJ2-3,TGTGCCACCAGCAGAGGTGGACAGGGTGGCACAGATACGCAGTATTTT,CATSRGGQGGTDTQYF
NA,NA,TRBV3-1/TRBV3-2,TRBJ1-1,TGTGCCAGCAGCCTGGACAGCGAAGCTTTCTTT,CASSLDSEAFF
NA,NA,TRBV12-1,TRBJ2-5,TGTGCCAGCAGCTTTGCCGCGGTCCAAGAGACCCAGTACTTC,CASSFAAVQETQYF
NA,TRBD2,TRBV5-1,TRBJ2-5,TGCGCCAGCAGCACTACCACGGGGGGTCAAGAGACCCAGTACTTC,CASSTTTGGQETQYF
many,NA,TRBV9,TRBJ1-3,TGTGCCAGCAGCGTAGCGTACAGGGCTGGAAACACCATATATTTT,CASSVAYRAGNTIYF
NA,TRBD1,TRBV24-1,TRBJ2-2,TGTGCCACCAGTGATGCCGGGACAGGGGACACCGGGGAGCTGTTTTTT,CATSDAGTGDTGELFF
NA,TRBD1,TRBV4-1,TRBJ2-5,TGCGCCAGCAGCTTCGGGACAGGGAAAATGGAGACCCAGTACTTC,CASSFGTGKMETQYF
NA,NA,TRBV6-4,TRBJ1-1,TGTGCCAGCAGTGTAGACCCCGCGGGCACTGAAGCTTTCTTT,CASSVDPAGTEAFF
once,NA,TRBV19,TRBJ2-5,TGTGCCAGTAGTCCGGCTAGTCGAGAGACCCAGTACTTC,CASSPASRETQYF
NA,NA,TRBV29-1,TRBJ2-7,TGCAGCGTTTGGGAGTACGAGCAGTACTTC,CSVWEYEQYF
NA,TRBD1,TRBV11-3,TRBJ2-2,TGTGCCAGCAGCTTAGTAGGGACAGAGAACACCGGGGAGCTGTTTTTT,CASSLVGTENTGELFF
NA,NA,TRBV19,TRBJ2-6,TGTGCCAGTAGTCCTACTGGGGCCAACGTCCTGACTTTC,CASSPTGANVLTF
NA,NA,TRBV19,TRBJ1-4,TGTGCCAGGAGAAGATCAACTAATGAAAAACTGTTTTTT,CARRRSTNEKLFF
NA,NA,TRBV5-1,TRBJ2-1,TGCGCCAGCAGCACCCGGGTCGGACACTACAATGAGCAGTTCTTC,CASSTRVGHYNEQFF
NA,NA,TRBV19,TRBJ2-5,TGTGCCAGTAGTCCCGACTTCTCCCCGACCCAGTACTTC,CASSPDFSPTQYF
NA,TRBD2,TRBV19,TRBJ2-3,TGTGCCTCAAGCGGGGGTTCTAGCACAGATACGCAGTATTTT,CASSGGSSTDTQYF
NA,NA,TRBV19,TRBJ1-5,TGTGCCAGTAGTAAACAGGACAATCAGCCCCAGCATTTT,CASSKQDNQPQHF
NA,TRBD1,TRBV4-1,TRBJ1-1,TGCGCCAGCAGCCTCGGGGACAGGGGGAGCACTGAAGCTTTCTTT,CASSLGDRGSTEAFF
NA,NA,TRBV11-2,TRBJ2-1,TGTGCCAGCAGCTTGATAGGCGGCTCCTACAATGAGCAGTTCTTC,CASSLIGGSYNEQFF
once,TRBD2,TRBV7-2,TRBJ2-4,TGTGCCAGCAGCTCCCCGTGGGCGGGGGGGCTCAAAAACATTCAGTACTTC,CASSSPWAGGLKNIQYF
NA,TRBD1,TRBV18,TRBJ2-5,TGTGCCAGCTTCCCCTCCAGGGGGGAGACCCAGTACTTC,CASFPSRGETQYF
NA,NA,TRBV2,TRBJ2-7,TGTGCCAGCAGGGAAAGAGGACAAAACTACGAGCAGTACTTC,CASRERGQNYEQYF
once,TRBD1,TRBV4-3,TRBJ2-4,TGCGCCAGCAGCCCTACTCCGGGACAGTCGGACATTCAGTACTTC,CASSPTPGQSDIQYF
NA,NA,TRBV12-3/TRBV12-4,TRBJ1-1,TGTGCCAGCACTATGACAGTGAACACTGAAGCTTTCTTT,CASTMTVNTEAFF
NA,TRBD1,TRBV9,TRBJ2-1,TGTGCCAGCAGCGGGTGGACAGGGGAAAATGAGCAGTTCTTC,CASSGWTGENEQFF
NA,TRBD1,TRBV3-1/TRBV3-2,TRBJ1-2,TGTGCCAGCAGCTCCCGGGACAGGATCCATGGCTACACCTTC,CASSSRDRIHGYTF
NA,NA,TRBV4-1,TRBJ1-5,TGCGCCAGCAGCCAAGTCCCGCAGCAGCCCCAGCATTTT,CASSQVPQQPQHF